The clone carrying this T cell receptor beta chain was detected once. As yet, its antigen is unknown. CDR1 and CDR2 (germline): LGHNA, YNFKEQ. The CDR3 length is 14 residues. V dropped 1 base and J dropped 8 bases, with 11 bases sitting between them. The sample originates from a study of lymphopenia after photon versus proton radiotherapy. Study-wide results and limits: Under photons, naive T cells and diversity fell while effector/memory populations rose. Only patients who died were analyzed for survival; proton advantage is unproven.

Measured with immunoSEQ multiplex PCR; TCRdb has only the in-frame clones, and not every one. Seen here are 150,000 or so clones, 75% to 90% observed once, and the top ten hold around 5%. The material sequenced was peripheral blood, taken from a patient treated with photon-based radiotherapy. The genes are TRBV4-2 and TRBJ1-4; D is unclear. The TCR originated in a man aged 50-59 years with gastric cancer. The CDR3 nucleotides are TGTGCCAGCAGCCAAGGGGGAGACACGGAAAAACTGTTTTTT. As protein: CASSQGGDTEKLFF.